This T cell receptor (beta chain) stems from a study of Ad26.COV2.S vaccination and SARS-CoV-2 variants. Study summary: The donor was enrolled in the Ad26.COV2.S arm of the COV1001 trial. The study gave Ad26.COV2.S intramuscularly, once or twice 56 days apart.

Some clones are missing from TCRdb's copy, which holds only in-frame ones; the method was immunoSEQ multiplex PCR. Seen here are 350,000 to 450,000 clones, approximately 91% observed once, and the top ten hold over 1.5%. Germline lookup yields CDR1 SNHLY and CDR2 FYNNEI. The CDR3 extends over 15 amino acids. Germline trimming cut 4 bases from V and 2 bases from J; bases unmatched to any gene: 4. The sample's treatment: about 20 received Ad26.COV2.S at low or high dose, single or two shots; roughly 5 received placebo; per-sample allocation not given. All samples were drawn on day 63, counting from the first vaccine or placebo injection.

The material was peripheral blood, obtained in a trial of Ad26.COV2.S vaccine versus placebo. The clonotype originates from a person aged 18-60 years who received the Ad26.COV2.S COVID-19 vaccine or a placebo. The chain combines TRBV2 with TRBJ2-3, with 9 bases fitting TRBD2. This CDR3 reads CASSGAGGTTDTQYF. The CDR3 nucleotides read TGTGCCAGCAGTGGCGCGGGAGGGACCACAGATACGCAGTATTTT.